Following are 29 T cell receptor beta chains from one sample sequenced in a study of glioma-infiltrating T cells. TCR alpha and beta CDR3 regions were amplified from RNA using iRepertoire nested multiplex PCR. Each CDR3 protein gets one entry after TCRdb re-called the multiplex PCR reads with MiXCR. The sample has more than 300,000 distinct CDR3 sequences; roughly two fifths are singletons. The material sequenced was glioma tissue, nonneoplastic brain tissue, or PBMCs (not recorded which). Every receptor here comes from a human donor with low-grade glioma or glioblastoma, undergoing nonglioma brain surgery, or in good health (not recorded which).

With regard to this clonotype: A read error may produce the germline difference seen at one junction end. This rearrangement joins TRBV7-9 to TRBJ2-1; 8 bases are a match to TRBD2. This CDR3 is built from 17 residues. Germline loops: CDR1 SEHNR, CDR2 FQNEAQ (reference sequence). CDR3 sequence reads: CASRTEESGRSYNKQFF. The CDR3 coding sequence is TGTGCCAGCAGGACGGAAGAAAGCGGGAGATCCTACAATAAGCAGTTCTTC.

This clonotype was observed once. This CDR3 is missing its conserved last phenylalanine or tryptophan, likely due to a read error. The chain employs TRBV10-3 and TRBJ2-7, with 8 nucleotides matching TRBD1. CDR1 and CDR2 (germline): ENHRY, SYGVKD. There are 12 residues in the CDR3. CDR3 nucleotide sequence: TGTGCCAGCAGTTCACAGGGGGAAGAGCAGTACTTA. It translates to CASSSQGEEQYL.

The chain uses TRBV2 and TRBJ2-7; perhaps TRBD1 as D (5 bases). V lost 7 bases and J lost 3, with 19 bases in between. This CDR3 region has 15 residues. Germline values: CDR1 SNHLY, CDR2 FYNNEI. The CDR3 coding sequence is TGTGCCAGCAAAAGGGGCTATTCCGAACTCTACGAGCAGTACTTC. Protein sequence: CASKRGYSELYEQYF.

On this clonotype itself: One junction end disagrees with the germline gene, perhaps due to a read error. The J gene is TRBJ2-1, the V gene TRBV7-2; TRBD2 matches 7 bases. Germline V CDR1 and CDR2: SGHTA, FQGNSA. The CDR3 spans 15 residues. The CDR3 region is CASSQGGSQYNEQFF. The CDR3 bases are TGCGCCAGCAGCCAGGGCGGGAGCCAGTACAATGAGCAGTTCTTC.

This clonotype was detected ten times or more. The J gene is TRBJ2-5, the V gene TRBV7-9; possible D gene TRBD1, 6 bases. The CDR3 is 20 amino acids. Germline assignment: CDR1 SEHNR and CDR2 FQNEAQ (reference sequence). With 0 bases removed from V and 9 bases from J, the gap between germline ends came to 32 bases. The CDR3 is CASSLAPHKTGEGNKRPQYF. DNA of the CDR3: TGTGCCAGCAGCTTAGCGCCCCACAAGACAGGTGAAGGAAACAAGAGACCCCAGTACTTC.

The chain employs TRBV20-1 and TRBJ2-7; 10 positions agree with TRBD2. V gave up 6 bases and J gave up 3 bases; unmatched junction bases: 20. The CDR3 runs 18 residues. Per germline, CDR1 DFQATT and CDR2 SNEGSKA (reference sequence). The CDR3 coding sequence is TGCAGTGCCCCGCCCCTAGCGGGAGTTATATTTCCGGGCTACGAGCAGTACTTC. It is translated as CSAPPLAGVIFPGYEQYF.

On this clonotype itself: Sequence at one end of the junction differs from germline and may be a read error. V gene TRBV7-9 combines with J gene TRBJ2-3; 8 bases line up with TRBD2. The CDR3 sequence is 15 residues long. CDR1 and CDR2 (germline): SEHNR, FQNEAQ (reference sequence). DNA for the CDR3: TGTGCCAGCAGCTTTTTGGCGGGAGGTACAGATACGCGGTATTTT. Protein product: CASSFLAGGTDTRYF.

The chain is built from TRBV7-9 and TRBJ1-3, with D unresolved. Germline V gene lookup returns CDR1 SEHNR and CDR2 FQNEAQ (reference sequence). V was clipped by 5 bases and J by 2 bases, with 10 bases between them. This CDR3 region has 14 residues. CDR3 sequence: CASSVHGPGNTIYF. As DNA, the CDR3 is TGTGCCAGCAGCGTACATGGGCCTGGAAACACCATATATTTT.

The CDR3 loop is CSARGRRDVLTDTQYF. The CDR3 nucleotides are TGCAGTGCTAGAGGGAGGCGGGATGTTCTCACAGATACGCAGTATTTT. The rearrangement uses TRBV20-1 and TRBJ2-3; possibly TRBD2 for D (6 bases). The ends were cut back, 1 base at V and 2 bases at J, with 16 bases in the middle. The CDR3 consists of 16 residues. The germline gives CDR1 DFQATT, CDR2 SNEGSKA (reference sequence).

This clonotype has just a few counts. The chain uses TRBV28 and TRBJ1-4; TRBD1 aligns across 8 bases. Trimming removed 5 bases from V and 2 bases from J; junction bases left unmatched: 1. CDR3 length: 14 residues. Germline CDR1 and CDR2: MDHEN and SYDVKM. The CDR3 protein is CASSRDRTNEKLFF. The CDR3 nucleotides read TGTGCCAGCAGTAGGGACAGGACTAATGAAAAACTGTTTTTT. Drawing the rest from reference TRBV28 and TRBJ1-4, the complete variable domain is DVKVTQSSRYLVKRTGEKVFLECVQDMDHENMFWYRQDPGLGLRLIYFSYDVKMKEKGDIPEGYSVSREKKERFSLILESASTNQTSMYLCASSRDRTNEKLFFGSGTQLSVL.

The rearrangement joins TRBV20-1 to TRBJ1-5; D uncertain. V was clipped by 1 base and J by 4 bases, with 20 bases between them. Germline lookup yields CDR1 DFQATT and CDR2 SNEGSKA (reference sequence). This CDR3 has 17 amino acids. The CDR3 sequence: CSARGTGRQRGNQPQHF. In nucleotides, the CDR3 is TGCAGTGCTAGAGGGACGGGAAGGCAAAGAGGAAATCAGCCCCAGCATTTT.

Remarks on this clonotype: A much larger clone differs by one base, so this may be a read error. This chain joins TRBV20-1 and TRBJ2-3, with 7 nucleotides matching TRBD2. Trimming took 1 base from V and 3 from J; bases not matched to a gene: 4. The germline gives CDR1 DFQATT, CDR2 SNEGSKA (reference sequence). This CDR3 region has 14 residues. The CDR3 DNA follows: TGCAGTGCTAGAGGGACTAGAGGGACAGATACGCAGTATTTT. Protein: CSARGTRGTDTQYF.

The chain recombines TRBV19 with TRBJ1-5, with D hard to call. The CDR3 runs to 13 residues. Germline V lookup: CDR1 LNHDA, CDR2 SQIVND (reference sequence). V was shortened by 4 bases and J by 7 bases, with 11 bases between the two germline ends. Written as DNA, the CDR3 is TGTGCCAGTAGTACCCAGGTACAACAGCCCCAGCATTTT. This gives the protein CASSTQVQQPQHF.

The CDR3 sequence is CASSWAVYEQYF. CDR3 nucleotides: TGTGCCAGCAGTTGGGCCGTTTACGAGCAGTACTTC. The chain links TRBV28 to TRBJ2-7; D gene ambiguous. Trimming removed 4 bases from V and 4 bases from J, with 8 bases in between. Germline V lookup: CDR1 MDHEN, CDR2 SYDVKM. The CDR3 covers 12 residues.

As to this clonotype: Being one base from a much bigger clone, this may be a read error. V gene TRBV27 combines with J gene TRBJ1-2; D not certain. V lost 10 bases and J 4 bases, leaving 10 bases between the germline ends. The germline gives CDR1 MNHEY, CDR2 SMNVEV (reference sequence). The CDR3 is 11 amino acids. This CDR3 reads CATSTGYGYTF. The CDR3 nucleotides read TGTGCCACCAGCACGGGCTATGGCTACACCTTC.

This clonotype has a handful of counts. The chain uses TRBV4-1 and TRBJ2-3; no reliable D call. V shed 0 bases and J shed 4 bases, with 14 bases lying between them. In germline, CDR1 is MGHRA, CDR2 YSYEKL. The CDR3 has 16 residues. The CDR3 loop is CASSQEIHPRADTQYF. For the CDR3, the DNA is TGCGCCAGCAGCCAAGAAATCCATCCTCGGGCAGATACGCAGTATTTT.

This clonotype was detected only a few times. This chain uses TRBV6-2 or TRBV6-3 with TRBJ2-1; no clear D gene. CDR1 and CDR2 from the germline V gene are MNHEY and SVGEGT. CDR3 length: 13 amino acids. Trimming stripped 7 bases from V and 2 bases from J, with 9 bases between. The CDR3 region has the DNA TGTGCCAGCATTCCTGGTACCTACAATGAGCAGTTCTTC. Translation: CASIPGTYNEQFF.

CDR3 residues: CASSTNGAQPRETQYF. DNA for the CDR3: TGTGCCAGCAGCACCAACGGGGCTCAGCCTAGGGAGACCCAGTACTTC. This sequence joins TRBV28 and TRBJ2-5; D is perhaps TRBD1 or TRBD2 (5 bases each). The CDR3 contains 16 residues. Trimming removed 6 bases from V and 5 bases from J, with 22 bases in between. Germline V gives CDR1 MDHEN, CDR2 SYDVKM.

As concerns this clonotype: This may be a read error, as it is one base from a much larger clone. J is TRBJ2-1 and V is TRBV6-1; D could derive from TRBD1 or TRBD2 (6 bases each). Germline V lookup: CDR1 MNHNS, CDR2 SASEGT. This CDR3 has 16 residues. The CDR3 DNA sequence: TGTGTCAGCAGGGGCGGGGTAGCGCGCTCCTACAATGAGCAGTTCTTC. It codes for CVSRGGVARSYNEQFF.

The DNA of the CDR3 is TGTGCCAGCAGCTTGGATAGTAGGTTAAATGAGCAGTTCTTC. Protein product: CASSLDSRLNEQFF. The rearrangement links TRBV7-6 to TRBJ2-1, with unresolved D. V lost 3 bases and J 7 bases, leaving 13 bases between the germline ends. CDR3 length equals 14 residues. Germline CDR1 reads SGHVS; CDR2 reads FNYEAQ.

Note on this clonotype: This may be a read error, as it is one base from a much larger clone. This sequence joins TRBV28 and TRBJ1-2; D call uncertain. The CDR3 consists of 13 residues. CDR1 is MDHEN and CDR2 is SYDVKM in the germline V gene. The CDR3 DNA is TGTGCCAGCAGTAGAGACCGAGTCTATGGCTACATCTTC. Translating it yields CASSRDRVYGYIF.

The CDR3 sequence: CSARAYRGVEETQYF. The CDR3 DNA sequence: TGCAGTGCTAGAGCTTACAGGGGTGTAGAAGAGACCCAGTACTTC. V is TRBV20-1 and J is TRBJ2-5; 7 bases are a match to TRBD1. Per the germline V gene, CDR1 is DFQATT and CDR2 is SNEGSKA (reference sequence). This CDR3 spans 15 amino acids. The ends lost 1 base at V and 3 bases at J; junction bases unmatched: 8.

V and J are TRBV3-1 and TRBJ2-1; the D gene could be TRBD1 or TRBD2 (6 bases each). Per the germline V gene, CDR1 is LGHDT and CDR2 is YNNKEL (reference sequence). There are 15 residues in the CDR3. Deletions cut 0 bases from V and 10 bases from J, with 16 bases between. The CDR3 here is CASSQDWRGFTEQFF. The CDR3 bases are TGTGCCAGCAGCCAAGATTGGAGGGGGTTTACGGAGCAGTTCTTC.

V and J are TRBV18 and TRBJ1-3; possible D gene TRBD1, 5 bases. Germline values: CDR1 KGHSH, CDR2 LQKENI. The CDR3 runs to 14 residues. The V gene lost 6 bases and the J gene lost 0 bases, with 9 bases spanning the gap. CDR3 in amino acids: CASSKDISGNTIYF. For the CDR3, the DNA is TGTGCCAGCTCTAAGGACATCTCTGGAAACACCATATATTTT. Filled out from reference TRBV18 and TRBJ1-3, the complete variable domain reads NAGVMQNPRHLVRRRGQEARLRCSPMKGHSHVYWYRQLPEEGLKFMVYLQKENIIDESGMPKERFSAEFPKEGPSILRIQQVVRGDSAAYFCASSKDISGNTIYFGEGSWLTVV.

The table lists this clonotype with a few counts. The CDR3 reads CSARDRQGIGEQYF. Here the CDR3 DNA reads TGCAGTGCTAGAGACCGCCAGGGCATCGGCGAGCAGTACTTC. V and J are TRBV20-1 and TRBJ2-7, with D perhaps TRBD1 (5 bases). There are 14 residues in the CDR3. CDR1 is DFQATT, CDR2 SNEGSKA, per germline (reference sequence). V was clipped by 0 bases and J by 6 bases, with 15 bases between them.

V gene TRBV5-4 combines with J gene TRBJ1-4; D may be TRBD1 (6 bases). Germline V gene data show CDR1 as SGHNT and CDR2 as YYREEE (reference sequence). Trimming pared 4 bases from V and 8 bases from J, leaving 18 bases between. The CDR3 loop spans 15 amino acids. The CDR3 reads CASSQRRGEDEKLFF. The DNA for the CDR3 is TGTGCCAGCAGCCAACGAAGGGGGGAGGACGAAAAACTGTTTTTT.

This clonotype was seen repeatedly, ten times or more. The chain couples TRBV6-2 or TRBV6-3 to TRBJ2-1; the match to TRBD2 covers 8 bases. The V gene's germline CDR1 is MNHEY and CDR2 SVGEGT. CDR3 length: 14 residues. V was pared by 2 bases and J by 7 bases, with 4 bases of the junction left unmatched. CDR3 sequence: CASSYSGRGNEQFF. The CDR3 region has the DNA TGTGCCAGCAGTTACAGCGGGAGAGGGAATGAGCAGTTCTTC.

The chain carries TRBV9 and TRBJ2-7; no reliable D call. V was pared by 0 bases and J by 4 bases, with 14 bases between. CDR3 length: 15 amino acids. Per germline, CDR1 SGDLS and CDR2 YYNGEE. The DNA for the CDR3 is TGTGCCAGCAGCGTAGATCAGGACCCCGTATACGAGCAGTACTTC. Translating gives CASSVDQDPVYEQYF.

This clonotype was found many times. In nucleotides, the CDR3 is TGTGCCAGCGCATCCGGGACAGGGCTCTACGAGCAGTACTTC. Its protein is CASASGTGLYEQYF. The chain combines TRBV28 with TRBJ2-7, with 9 bases fitting TRBD1. With V trimmed by 8 bases and J by 3 bases, 8 bases remained unmatched. Germline values: CDR1 MDHEN, CDR2 SYDVKM. The CDR3 is 14 residues long.